Below are 5 T cell receptor beta chains sequenced from a single sample in a study of identifying expanded T cells in peripheral blood. The table came from immunoSEQ multiplex PCR; TCRdb's copy has only in-frame clones and leaves some out. The table has 70,000 to 95,000 clones, about 90% seen once. Sequences were obtained from blood. The receptors shown here come from a person aged 18 to 75 in good health.

This clone came up once. The chain combines TRBV30 with TRBJ1-1, with D perhaps matching TRBD1 (5 bases). Germline loops: CDR1 GTSNPN, CDR2 SVGIG (reference sequence). The CDR3 spans 15 residues. The V and J ends lost 3 bases and 4 bases respectively, with 18 bases between them. CDR3 region: CAWRGRARGGTEAFF. CDR3 DNA sequence: TGTGCCTGGAGAGGCAGGGCCCGGGGGGGCACTGAAGCTTTCTTT.

J is TRBJ2-7 and V is TRBV2; weak D call: TRBD1 (6 bases). This CDR3 comprises 13 residues. The germline V gene has CDR1 SNHLY and CDR2 FYNNEI. Trimming took off 4 bases at V and 2 bases at J, with 9 bases between the two ends. CDR3 nucleotide sequence: TGTGCCAGCAGTGGGGACACGACCTACGAGCAGTACTTC. It codes for CASSGDTTYEQYF.

The V and J genes are TRBV18 and TRBJ2-1; possibly TRBD2 for D (6 bases). Trimming pared 4 bases from V and 3 bases from J, leaving 10 bases between. Germline V gene lookup returns CDR1 KGHSH and CDR2 LQKENI. The CDR3 consists of 14 residues. The DNA for the CDR3 is TGTGCCAGCTCACGCGGGACGGACTACAATGAGCAGTTCTTC. Translation gives CASSRGTDYNEQFF. The variable domain in full, with the rest retrieved from reference TRBV18 and TRBJ2-1, is NAGVMQNPRHLVRRRGQEARLRCSPMKGHSHVYWYRQLPEEGLKFMVYLQKENIIDESGMPKERFSAEFPKEGPSILRIQQVVRGDSAAYFCASSRGTDYNEQFFGPGTRLTVL.

V usage is TRBV2 and J usage is TRBJ2-2; D unclear. CDR1 and CDR2 (germline): SNHLY, FYNNEI. This CDR3 region has 16 residues. Trimming cost V 6 bases and J 2 bases, with 16 bases left between them. CDR3 residues: CASRNPTLSNTGELFF. CDR3 bases: TGTGCCAGCAGGAACCCGACACTATCTAACACCGGGGAGCTGTTTTTT. Using reference TRBV2 and TRBJ2-2 for the parts outside the CDR3, the full variable domain is EPEVTQTPSHQVTQMGQEVILRCVPISNHLYFYWYRQILGQKVEFLVSFYNNEISEKSEIFDDQFSVERPDGSNFTLKIRSTKLEDSAMYFCASRNPTLSNTGELFFGEGSRLTVL.

The V gene is TRBV5-1, the J gene TRBJ1-2; unclear D gene. The V end lost 1 base, the J end lost 6 bases, and 7 bases lay between the germline ends. The length of the CDR3 is 12 residues. Germline V CDR1 and CDR2: SGHRS, YFSETQ. The CDR3 DNA sequence: TGCGCCAGCAGCTTGAACCGGGATGGCTACACCTTC. Translation: CASSLNRDGYTF.